Following are 32 T cell receptor beta chains from one sample sequenced in a study of cytomegalovirus exposure and HLA in healthy donors. This PCR relied on a set of 60 Vbeta primers and 13 Jbeta primers. Here immunoSEQ multiplex PCR was the method, and the copy in TCRdb shows in-frame clones only, minus some. The data show roughly 150,000 clones, with 80% to 85% seen just once and approximately 8% held by the top ten. What was sequenced was PBMCs. All receptors derive from a male donor in good health and CMV-seropositive.

J is TRBJ1-2 and V is TRBV10-2, with 7 bases lining up with TRBD1. Germline CDR1 reads WSHSY; CDR2 reads SAAADI. V lost 7 bases and J lost 5; bases outside the gene matches: 16. CDR3 length equals 16 residues. The CDR3 here is CASIRQGVGETYGYTF. The CDR3 DNA sequence: TGCGCCAGCATACGACAGGGCGTGGGAGAAACTTATGGCTACACCTTC.

This sequence joins TRBV30 and TRBJ1-2, with 8 bases aligning to TRBD1. The CDR3 has 11 residues. After removal of 3 bases from V and 6 bases from J, the junction contained 0 bases not matched to a gene. CDR1 is GTSNPN and CDR2 is SVGIG in the germline V gene (reference sequence). CDR3 protein: CAWRDRDGYTF. In nucleotides, the CDR3 is TGTGCCTGGAGGGACAGGGATGGCTACACCTTC.

This rearrangement joins TRBV5-1 to TRBJ2-7; D may be TRBD2 (6 bases). The germline gives CDR1 SGHRS, CDR2 YFSETQ. The CDR3 is made up of 14 amino acids. Trimming took off 0 bases at V and 0 bases at J, with 7 bases between the two ends. In nucleotides, the CDR3 is TGCGCCAGCAGCTTGGACGGGAGCTCCTACGAGCAGTACTTC. Protein product: CASSLDGSSYEQYF.

This chain joins TRBV14 and TRBJ2-1; 12 nucleotides line up with TRBD2. The CDR3 is 17 residues long. The V segment lost 4 bases and the J segment 1 base; nucleotides outside the gene matches: 5. Germline V CDR1 and CDR2: SGHDN, FVKESK. The CDR3 coding sequence is TGTGCCAGCAGCCTCCGACTAGCGGGAGTTTCCTACAATGAGCAGTTCTTC. Its translation: CASSLRLAGVSYNEQFF. Based on the CDR3 plus reference TRBV14 and TRBJ2-1, the full variable domain is EAGVTQFPSHSVIEKGQTVTLRCDPISGHDNLYWYRRVMGKEIKFLLHFVKESKQDESGMPNNRFLAERTGGTYSTLKVQPAELEDSGVYFCASSLRLAGVSYNEQFFGPGTRLTVL.

V usage is TRBV27 and J usage is TRBJ2-3; 7 bases map to TRBD1. Germline V gene sequence: CDR1 MNHEY, CDR2 SMNVEV (reference sequence). This CDR3 has 15 amino acids. V dropped 6 bases and J dropped 3; count of bases not matched to a gene: 9. The CDR3: CASRTQGQVTDTQYF. The CDR3 region has the DNA TGTGCCAGCAGAACCCAAGGACAGGTTACAGATACGCAGTATTTT.

This clone showed up just a few times. J is TRBJ2-3 and V is TRBV4-3, with D unresolved. The CDR3 has 12 amino acids. V shed 5 bases and J shed 7 bases, with 10 bases lying between them. Germline assignment: CDR1 LGHNA and CDR2 YSLEER. In DNA form, the CDR3 reads TGCGCCAGCAGCTTACAGTATAATACGCAGTATTTT. As protein: CASSLQYNTQYF.

The chain carries TRBV7-2 and TRBJ2-2, with 8 bases matching TRBD1. In germline, CDR1 is SGHTA, CDR2 FQGNSA. Losses at the gene ends were 6 bases for V and 3 bases for J; bases not matched to a gene: 3. This CDR3 spans 14 amino acids. The CDR3 bases are TGTGCCAGCAGACAGGGGGACTACACCGGGGAGCTGTTTTTT. This encodes CASRQGDYTGELFF.

The rearrangement uses TRBV5-8 and TRBJ2-1, with 7 positions matching TRBD1. Germline V gene lookup returns CDR1 SGHTS and CDR2 YDEGEE. The CDR3 contains 16 residues. V lost 4 bases to trimming and J lost 8 bases; unmatched junction nucleotides: 15. In DNA form, the CDR3 reads TGTGCCAGCAGCCAGCTGATGGCCAGGGGGTCTGATGAGCAGTTCTTC. This translates into CASSQLMARGSDEQFF.

J is TRBJ2-5 and V is TRBV9; 7 bases are shared with TRBD1. The CDR3 spans 12 residues. V lost 0 bases, J lost 14 bases, and 7 bases stayed unmatched. The germline gives CDR1 SGDLS, CDR2 YYNGEE. CDR3: CASSVVPDRIYF. In DNA form, the CDR3 reads TGTGCCAGCAGCGTAGTTCCGGACAGGATATACTTC. Complete variable domain (other parts from reference TRBV9 and TRBJ2-5): DSGVTQTPKHLITATGQRVTLRCSPRSGDLSVYWYQQSLDQGLQFLIQYYNGEERAKGNILERFSAQQFPDLHSELNLSSLELGDSALYFCASSVVPDRIYFGPGTRLLVL.

V is TRBV5-1 and J is TRBJ1-1; 7 bases align to TRBD1. The V segment lost 3 bases and the J segment 4 bases; nucleotides outside the gene matches: 3. The CDR3 spans 13 residues. Germline assignment: CDR1 SGHRS and CDR2 YFSETQ. As DNA, the CDR3 is TGCGCCAGCAGCTCGACAGGGTCCACTGAAGCTTTCTTT. This sequence encodes CASSSTGSTEAFF.

The chain uses TRBV6-5 and TRBJ2-5, with D hard to call. CDR3 length: 13 residues. Germline CDR1 and CDR2: MNHEY and SVGAGI. The V gene lost 10 bases and the J gene lost 1 base, with 13 bases spanning the gap. CDR3 sequence: CATTRPTQETQYF. The CDR3 coding sequence is TGTGCCACCACGAGGCCCACCCAAGAGACCCAGTACTTC.

This clone came up a few times. The chain uses TRBV7-7 and TRBJ1-5, with D possibly being TRBD1 (5 bases). The V gene's germline CDR1 is SSHAT and CDR2 FNYEAQ (reference sequence). V was shortened by 5 bases and J by 3 bases, with 8 bases between the two germline ends. This CDR3 comprises 13 residues. The CDR3 DNA reads as TGTGCCAGCAGCCCAGGGCACAATCAGCCCCAGCATTTT. It codes for CASSPGHNQPQHF. Based on the CDR3 plus reference TRBV7-7 and TRBJ1-5, the full variable domain is GAGVSQSPRYKVTKRGQDVTLRCDPISSHATLYWYQQALGQGPEFLTYFNYEAQPDKSGLPSDRFSAERPEGSISTLTIQRTEQRDSAMYRCASSPGHNQPQHFGDGTRLSIL.

The chain carries TRBV28 and TRBJ1-5, with unresolved D. The germline CDR1 and CDR2 sequences are MDHEN and SYDVKM. V was cut by 5 bases and J by 9 bases, with 20 bases left in between. The CDR3 consists of 15 residues. CDR3 nucleotide sequence: TGTGCCAGCAGTCCGAGCGGAATTCTAGCTAGGCCCCAGCATTTT. It encodes CASSPSGILARPQHF. Full variable domain (remainder filled in from reference TRBV28 and TRBJ1-5): DVKVTQSSRYLVKRTGEKVFLECVQDMDHENMFWYRQDPGLGLRLIYFSYDVKMKEKGDIPEGYSVSREKKERFSLILESASTNQTSMYLCASSPSGILARPQHFGDGTRLSIL.

This chain joins TRBV7-9 and TRBJ2-5; 12 nucleotides line up with TRBD1. The J segment lost 4 bases and the V segment lost 4 bases, leaving 7 bases of the junction unmatched. Germline V gene lookup returns CDR1 SEHNR and CDR2 FQNEAQ (reference sequence). This CDR3 contains 16 residues. The CDR3 bases are TGTGCCAGCAGCTACCCCGGGACAGGGGGCGGAGAGACCCAGTACTTC. This translates into CASSYPGTGGGETQYF.

J is TRBJ2-7 and V is TRBV21-1; the table's D call, TRBD1, was not checked against the DNA. TRBV21-1 is a pseudogene locus. This CDR3 has 12 amino acids. The CDR3 bases are TGTGCCAGCAGCAACAAAACCTACGAGCAGTACTTC. Translated, it gives CASSNKTYEQYF.

The chain recombines TRBV28 with TRBJ1-4; D gene unclear. Trimming took off 2 bases at V and 8 bases at J, with 6 bases between the two ends. The CDR3 length is 12 residues. Germline V gene lookup returns CDR1 MDHEN and CDR2 SYDVKM. Here the CDR3 DNA reads TGTGCCAGCAGTTTAAACAGCGAAAAACTGTTTTTT. Protein: CASSLNSEKLFF.

The chain is built from TRBV28 and TRBJ2-3, with D tentatively TRBD2 (5 bases). This CDR3 contains 17 residues. Per germline, CDR1 MDHEN and CDR2 SYDVKM. V shed 2 bases and J shed 0 bases, with 15 bases lying between them. DNA for the CDR3: TGTGCCAGCAGTTTACCGGCCGGGGTCGGGAGCACAGATACGCAGTATTTT. It encodes CASSLPAGVGSTDTQYF.

This clone occurred a few times. This chain uses TRBV6-5 with TRBJ1-6; D is ambiguous. Looked up from germline, CDR1 is MNHEY and CDR2 is SVGAGI. This CDR3 comprises 11 residues. V was pared by 6 bases and J by 12 bases, with 9 bases between. CDR3 loop: CASSPLIPLHF. The CDR3 bases are TGTGCCAGCAGCCCCCTTATACCCCTCCACTTT.

V usage is TRBV5-4 and J usage is TRBJ2-1; 8 bases are a match to TRBD2. The germline V gene has CDR1 SGHNT and CDR2 YYREEE (reference sequence). V lost 0 bases and J lost 15; bases outside the gene matches: 8. The CDR3 loop spans 13 amino acids. The CDR3 is CASSLELAGRAFF. CDR3 DNA sequence: TGTGCCAGCAGCTTGGAATTAGCGGGGAGGGCGTTCTTC.

The gene calls are TRBV30 and TRBJ2-5, with D possibly TRBD1 on 5 matching bases. The DNA end lines up better with TRBJ2-7; the J call may be wrong. This CDR3 contains 14 residues. CDR1 and CDR2 from the germline V gene are GTSNPN and SVGIG (reference sequence). The CDR3 region is CAWSSWTSSDEQYF. In DNA, the CDR3 is TGTGCCTGGAGCTCCTGGACAAGTTCAGACGAGCAGTACTTC.

The chain combines TRBV30 with TRBJ2-7; weak D call: TRBD1 (8 bases). The CDR3 length is 13 residues. V was pared by 2 bases and J by 7 bases, with 15 bases between. CDR1 and CDR2 (germline): GTSNPN, SVGIG (reference sequence). CDR3 protein: CAWSQQGGGEQYF. For the CDR3, the DNA is TGTGCCTGGAGTCAACAGGGGGGGGGAGAGCAGTACTTC.

This clone was detected a few times. The CDR3 nucleotides read TGTGCCAGCAGCTCTAACTATGGCTACACCTTC. Translation: CASSSNYGYTF. V is TRBV28 and J is TRBJ1-2; D is ambiguous. CDR3 size: 11 residues. The germline gives CDR1 MDHEN, CDR2 SYDVKM. The V end lost 6 bases, the J end lost 0 bases, and 2 bases lay between the germline ends.

This clone was counted between two and nine times. The chain employs TRBV11-2 and TRBJ1-1; D is perhaps TRBD1 (5 bases). The germline CDR1 and CDR2 sequences are SGHAT and FQNNGV. V was trimmed by 1 base and J by 5 bases, leaving 8 bases between them. The CDR3 spans 13 residues. The DNA of the CDR3 is TGTGCCAGCAGCTTAGCAGGGCCTACTGAAGCTTTCTTT. As protein: CASSLAGPTEAFF.

The gene calls are TRBV28 and TRBJ2-5; the match to TRBD1 covers 7 bases. The CDR3 length is 19 residues. The ends lost 5 bases at V and 7 bases at J; junction bases unmatched: 25. Germline V lookup: CDR1 MDHEN, CDR2 SYDVKM. The CDR3 loop is CASSKDRETHYTTRGTQYF. The CDR3 nucleotides read TGTGCCAGCAGTAAAGACAGGGAGACTCACTACACTACAAGGGGGACCCAGTACTTC.

This clone occurred a few times. The rearrangement joins TRBV2 to TRBJ2-7; 7 bases match TRBD2. This CDR3 is 12 amino acids long. The V segment lost 4 bases and the J segment 3 bases; nucleotides outside the gene matches: 0. Germline V CDR1 and CDR2: SNHLY, FYNNEI. The CDR3, as DNA: TGTGCCAGCAGTGGGACTAGCTACGAGCAGTACTTC. It codes for CASSGTSYEQYF.

The chain carries TRBV7-9 and TRBJ1-6; a weak D match, TRBD1 (6 bases). The CDR3 has 15 residues. The germline V and J ends were trimmed by 5 bases and 5 bases, with 13 bases remaining between them. From germline, CDR1 is SEHNR and CDR2 FQNEAQ (reference sequence). CDR3 amino acids: CASSPQGTDNSPLHF. DNA of the CDR3: TGTGCCAGCAGCCCGCAGGGGACCGATAATTCACCCCTCCACTTT.

In its sample, this clone was seen once. The gene calls are TRBV5-4 and TRBJ2-5; 9 bases are a match to TRBD1. CDR3 length: 14 residues. Trimming removed 5 bases from V and 4 bases from J; junction bases left unmatched: 6. Germline values: CDR1 SGHNT, CDR2 YYREEE (reference sequence). The CDR3 region is CASSSQGARETQYF. The CDR3 nucleotides are TGTGCCAGCAGTTCACAGGGGGCGAGAGAGACCCAGTACTTC.

The V call is TRBV7-8, the J call TRBJ1-4; D is unresolved. Germline V gene sequence: CDR1 SGHVS, CDR2 FQNEAQ. V lost 2 bases, J lost 2 bases, and 6 bases lay in between. The CDR3 consists of 14 residues. CDR3 DNA sequence: TGTGCCAGCAGCTTAAGGAGGACTAATGAAAAACTGTTTTTT. Translated, it gives CASSLRRTNEKLFF.

The gene calls are TRBV27 and TRBJ2-3; 13 bases fit TRBD2. The V gene end was trimmed by 5 bases and the J gene end by 3 bases; junction bases not matched to a gene: 11. Germline CDR1 MNHEY, CDR2 SMNVEV (reference sequence). The CDR3 is made up of 18 amino acids. The CDR3 region has the DNA TGTGCCAGCAGTCCCAAGACTAGCGGGAGGTTTAAAACAGATACGCAGTATTTT. This translates into CASSPKTSGRFKTDTQYF.

The V call is TRBV18, the J call TRBJ2-5, with 10 bases fitting TRBD1. The length of the CDR3 is 16 residues. V trimming: 3 bases; J trimming: 1 base; junction bases outside the gene matches: 5. Germline-derived CDR1 and CDR2 are KGHSH and LQKENI. The CDR3 region has the DNA TGTGCCAGCTCACCGCCGGGACAGGGGACCCAAGAGACCCAGTACTTC. Its translation: CASSPPGQGTQETQYF.

The V call is TRBV7-9, the J call TRBJ2-2; D is possibly TRBD1 (5 bases). CDR3 size: 16 residues. Germline V lookup: CDR1 SEHNR, CDR2 FQNEAQ (reference sequence). The V gene lost 5 bases and the J gene lost 3 bases, with 16 bases spanning the gap. Here the CDR3 DNA reads TGTGCCAGCAGCAGAACCCGGACACAAGACACCGGGGAGCTGTTTTTT. This gives the protein CASSRTRTQDTGELFF.

The chain carries TRBV11-2 and TRBJ1-1; 7 positions agree with TRBD1. V lost 4 bases and J lost 1; bases outside the gene matches: 3. Germline V gene data show CDR1 as SGHAT and CDR2 as FQNNGV. This CDR3 has 14 residues. This CDR3 reads CASSSPGGNTEAFF. The CDR3 DNA is TGTGCCAGCAGCTCACCAGGGGGGAACACTGAAGCTTTCTTT. The variable domain in full, completed from reference TRBV11-2 and TRBJ1-1, reads EAGVAQSPRYKIIEKRQSVAFWCNPISGHATLYWYQQILGQGPKLLIQFQNNGVVDDSQLPKDRFSAERLKGVDSTLKIQPAKLEDSAVYLCASSSPGGNTEAFFGQGTRLTVV.